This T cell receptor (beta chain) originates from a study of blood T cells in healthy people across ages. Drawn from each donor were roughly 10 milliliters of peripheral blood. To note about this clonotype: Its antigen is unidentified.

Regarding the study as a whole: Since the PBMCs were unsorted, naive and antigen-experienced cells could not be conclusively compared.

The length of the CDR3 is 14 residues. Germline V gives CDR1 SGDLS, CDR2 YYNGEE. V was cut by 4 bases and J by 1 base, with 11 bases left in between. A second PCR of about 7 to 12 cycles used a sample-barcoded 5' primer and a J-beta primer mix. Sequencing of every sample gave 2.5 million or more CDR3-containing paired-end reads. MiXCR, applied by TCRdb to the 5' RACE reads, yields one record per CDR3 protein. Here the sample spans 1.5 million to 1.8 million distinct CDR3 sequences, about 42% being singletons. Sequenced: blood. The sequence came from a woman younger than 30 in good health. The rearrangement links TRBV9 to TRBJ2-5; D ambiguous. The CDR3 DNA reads TGTGCCAGCAGCTCCTCTAGGGTCCAAGAGACCCAGTACTTC. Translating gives CASSSSRVQETQYF.